What follows are 6 T cell receptor beta chains derived from one specimen sequenced in a study of blood T cell repertoires in COVID-19. TCRdb's copy holds only in-frame clones and misses some; the assay was immunoSEQ multiplex PCR. The table shows approximately 300,000 clones, with roughly 89% occurring only once. Sequenced: peripheral blood. Every receptor here comes from a man aged 25-45 years with acute or convalescent COVID-19.

The V and J genes are TRBV4-2 and TRBJ2-3; 8 nucleotides match TRBD2. V was pared by 5 bases and J by 0 bases, with 10 bases of the junction left unmatched. CDR1 LGHNA and CDR2 YNFKEQ come from the germline V gene. The CDR3 has 17 residues. CDR3 in DNA: TGTGCCAGCAGCTGGGGGGATAGCGGGATTAGCACAGATACGCAGTATTTT. Its protein is CASSWGDSGISTDTQYF.

The CDR3 DNA sequence: TGCAGCGTTGCAAGGGGGCCATACGAGCAGTACTTC. It encodes CSVARGPYEQYF. This chain uses TRBV29-1 with TRBJ2-7; 7 bases map to TRBD1. CDR1 is SQVTM and CDR2 is ANQGSEA in the germline V gene. V lost 4 bases to trimming and J lost 4 bases; unmatched junction nucleotides: 4. This CDR3 comprises 12 residues.

A few counts support this clone. The V gene is TRBV9, the J gene TRBJ2-4, with 9 bases that match TRBD1. CDR3 length: 18 amino acids. V was clipped by 2 bases and J by 0 bases; unmatched bases: 9. Germline-derived CDR1 and CDR2 are SGDLS and YYNGEE. CDR3: CASSVGGTGNLAKNIQYF. The CDR3 DNA reads TGTGCCAGCAGCGTGGGCGGGACAGGGAACCTAGCCAAAAACATTCAGTACTTC.

This chain connects TRBV18 to TRBJ1-2; 8 nucleotides line up with TRBD1. Germline-derived CDR1 and CDR2 are KGHSH and LQKENI. The CDR3 contains 15 residues. J lost 5 bases, V lost 0 bases, and 5 bases had no gene match. In DNA form, the CDR3 reads TGTGCCAGCTCACCACCGGAAGGGACAGGATATGGCTACACCTTC. Its protein product is CASSPPEGTGYGYTF. Using reference TRBV18 and TRBJ1-2 for the parts outside the CDR3, the full variable domain is NAGVMQNPRHLVRRRGQEARLRCSPMKGHSHVYWYRQLPEEGLKFMVYLQKENIIDESGMPKERFSAEFPKEGPSILRIQQVVRGDSAAYFCASSPPEGTGYGYTFGSGTRLTVV.

The chain carries TRBV7-8 and TRBJ2-6; tentative D call: TRBD2 (5 bases). V shed 5 bases and J shed 0 bases, with 17 bases lying between them. Per germline, CDR1 SGHVS and CDR2 FQNEAQ. The CDR3 runs 18 residues. The CDR3 DNA reads as TGTGCCAGCAGCCTCTACGGACTGAGAAACTCTGGGGCCAACGTCCTGACTTTC. Protein product: CASSLYGLRNSGANVLTF.

This clone showed up just once. The rearrangement joins TRBV7-6 to TRBJ2-7, with 7 nucleotides matching TRBD2. CDR1 SGHVS and CDR2 FNYEAQ come from the germline V gene. The V segment lost 2 bases and the J segment 4 bases; nucleotides outside the gene matches: 5. The CDR3 runs 14 residues. The DNA of the CDR3 is TGTGCCAGCAGCTTAAATGCGGGAGTGTACGAGCAGTACTTC. Amino acid sequence: CASSLNAGVYEQYF.